This TCR beta chain derives from a study of T-cell reconstitution after alpha-beta-depleted transplantation in children. Study-level findings and limits: Diversity and T-cell counts at one year after transplant derived mostly from new T cells. Surviving recipient T cells and thymic progenitors underlay high day-60 TCRbeta diversity in some patients.

Germline V gives CDR1 DFQATT, CDR2 SNEGSKA (reference sequence). V lost 5 bases to trimming and J lost 3 bases, with 14 bases between them. CDR3 size: 13 residues. As regards this clonotype: The antigen is unknown.

This sample's TCRbeta library carried unique molecular identifier barcodes. TCRdb called the PCR reads again in MiXCR, with one record for every CDR3 protein. The repertoire includes approximately 500,000 distinct CDR3 sequences, 10% to 13% of them detected once, and around 2.2% sits in the top ten. The starting material was PBMCs, obtained before TCRalphabeta/CD19-depleted stem cell transplant. The V call is TRBV20-1, the J call TRBJ2-7; a possible D gene is TRBD2 (6 bases). This clonotype originated in a child aged 2-15 years with inherited bone marrow failure, due to receive a stem cell transplant. The CDR3 nucleotides read TGCAGTGCTGACCCTGCTAGCGACTACGAGCAGTACTTC. Amino acid sequence: CSADPASDYEQYF.